These 29 T cell receptor beta chains were sequenced from one sample in a study of OX40 agonist ivuxolimab in advanced cancers. Libraries were prepared by immunoSEQ multiplex PCR; TCRdb keeps only in-frame clonotypes and omits some of them. Here the sample spans roughly 48,000 clones, 83% being singletons. The source material was CD4+ or CD8+ T cells sorted from blood, sampled in a trial of the OX40 agonist ivuxolimab. These TCRs come from an adult with an advanced solid tumor such as melanoma, head and neck, liver or kidney cancer.

The chain has TRBV11-2 and TRBJ1-4; a weak D match, TRBD1 (5 bases). V was cut by 0 bases and J by 8 bases, with 7 bases left in between. This CDR3 is 13 amino acids long. Germline CDR1 SGHAT, CDR2 FQNNGV. As DNA, the CDR3 is TGTGCCAGCAGCTTAGACAGGGCGGAAAAACTGTTTTTT. Its translation is CASSLDRAEKLFF.

This CDR3 reads CASSPNRVWGHYGYTF. CDR3 nucleotides: TGTGCCAGCAGCCCAAACAGGGTTTGGGGACATTATGGCTACACCTTC. The chain combines TRBV7-2 with TRBJ1-2, with D perhaps TRBD1 (6 bases). The CDR3 has 16 residues. V lost 5 bases to trimming and J lost 5 bases, with 21 bases between them. The germline V gene encodes CDR1 SGHTA and CDR2 FQGNSA. Combining the CDR3 with reference TRBV7-2 and TRBJ1-2 gives the whole variable domain GAGVSQSPSNKVTEKGKDVELRCDPISGHTALYWYRQSLGQGLEFLIYFQGNSAPDKSGLPSDRFSAERTGGSVSTLTIQRTQQEDSAVYLCASSPNRVWGHYGYTFGSGTRLTVV.

This clone was seen a handful of times. The chain carries TRBV9 and TRBJ1-2; 8 positions match TRBD1. Looked up from germline, CDR1 is SGDLS and CDR2 is YYNGEE. V lost 3 bases to trimming and J lost 2 bases; unmatched junction nucleotides: 3. This CDR3 contains 14 residues. CDR3 in amino acids: CASSERTGNYGYTF. DNA of the CDR3: TGTGCCAGCAGCGAGAGGACAGGGAACTATGGCTACACCTTC.

The chain combines TRBV5-1 with TRBJ2-7; possibly TRBD1 for D (5 bases). V was cut by 0 bases and J by 4 bases, with 8 bases left in between. The germline V gene encodes CDR1 SGHRS and CDR2 YFSETQ. The CDR3 has 13 residues. The CDR3 sequence is CASSLVQGYEQYF. The CDR3 bases are TGCGCCAGCAGCTTGGTTCAGGGATACGAGCAGTACTTC.

This clone showed up just a few times. The V gene is TRBV4-2, the J gene TRBJ1-6; TRBD1 is a possible D gene (5 bases). The germline V and J ends were trimmed by 1 base and 7 bases, with 8 bases remaining between them. Germline V gene data show CDR1 as LGHNA and CDR2 as YNFKEQ. This CDR3 has 14 amino acids. The CDR3: CASSQVGGNSPLHF. CDR3 sequence (DNA): TGTGCCAGCAGCCAAGTTGGGGGGAATTCACCCCTCCACTTT.

The V call is TRBV5-6, the J call TRBJ2-1, with 9 bases identical to TRBD2. CDR1 is SGHDT and CDR2 is YYEEEE in the germline V gene. With 4 bases clipped from V and 7 bases from J, the junction kept 6 bases outside the gene matches. CDR3 size: 14 residues. The CDR3 region is CASSREAGGNEQFF. The DNA of the CDR3 is TGTGCCAGCAGCCGCGAGGCGGGGGGGAATGAGCAGTTCTTC.

This chain links TRBV7-8 with TRBJ1-5, with D possibly matching TRBD1 (6 bases). The CDR3 has 17 amino acids. The ends were cut back, 5 bases at V and 3 bases at J, with 20 bases in the middle. Germline V gene lookup returns CDR1 SGHVS and CDR2 FQNEAQ. DNA of the CDR3: TGTGCCAGCAGCAATCCCTGGGGGGCCTCGGACAATCAGCCCCAGCATTTT. Translating gives CASSNPWGASDNQPQHF. Full variable domain (rest looked up from reference TRBV7-8 and TRBJ1-5): GAGVSQSPRYKVAKRGQDVALRCDPISGHVSLFWYQQALGQGPEFLTYFQNEAQLDKSGLPSDRFFAERPEGSVSTLKIQRTQQEDSAVYLCASSNPWGASDNQPQHFGDGTRLSIL.

A note on this clone: Other DNA sequences in this sample translate to the same CDR3. The chain links TRBV5-1 to TRBJ2-3; perhaps TRBD1 as D (6 bases). The CDR3 sequence is 17 residues long. Germline CDR1 reads SGHRS; CDR2 reads YFSETQ. V was cut by 1 base and J by 7 bases, with 22 bases left in between. As DNA, the CDR3 is TGCGCCAGCAGCTTGTTGGGTCGACAGGCGAACGGGTATACGCAGTATTTT. Its protein product is CASSLLGRQANGYTQYF.

This clone was detected a few times. This sequence joins TRBV11-3 and TRBJ1-1; D remains ambiguous. This CDR3 region has 17 residues. The germline gives CDR1 SGHNT, CDR2 YENEEA. Trimming removed 1 base at V and 4 bases at J, with 19 bases between. The CDR3 loop is CASSLGRTGSEGTEAFF. For the CDR3, the DNA is TGTGCCAGCAGCTTAGGAAGGACGGGGAGCGAGGGCACTGAAGCTTTCTTT. The full variable domain, completed using reference TRBV11-3 and TRBJ1-1, is EAGVVQSPRYKIIEKKQPVAFWCNPISGHNTLYWYLQNLGQGPELLIRYENEEAVDDSQLPKDRFSAERLKGVDSTLKIQPAELGDSAVYLCASSLGRTGSEGTEAFFGQGTRLTVV.

This clone was seen just once. The chain is built from TRBV9 and TRBJ2-7; tentatively, D is TRBD1 (6 bases). The CDR3 extends over 17 amino acids. The V gene's germline CDR1 is SGDLS and CDR2 YYNGEE. Trimming cost V 4 bases and J 5 bases, with 25 bases left between them. In DNA, the CDR3 is TGTGCCAGCAGCAAACGCCGGGACATACGCTCAGGTCACGAGCAGTACTTC. Translated, it gives CASSKRRDIRSGHEQYF.

This clone was seen a handful of times. The genes are TRBV7-9 and TRBJ1-2; a possible D gene is TRBD1 (6 bases). The CDR3 covers 13 residues. Trimming pared 2 bases from V and 6 bases from J, leaving 10 bases between. Germline CDR1 and CDR2: SEHNR and FQNEAQ (reference sequence). The CDR3 sequence: CASSLTGADGYTF. CDR3 DNA sequence: TGTGCCAGCAGCTTAACGGGGGCGGATGGCTACACCTTC.

This chain connects TRBV5-1 to TRBJ2-5; 9 bases fit TRBD2. The CDR3 extends over 17 amino acids. Trimming at V came to 0 bases and at J to 5 bases, leaving 11 bases not matched to a gene. In germline, CDR1 is SGHRS, CDR2 YFSETQ. As DNA, the CDR3 is TGCGCCAGCAGCTTGGAACTAGCGGGTCTCTCGGAGGAGACCCAGTACTTC. Amino acid sequence: CASSLELAGLSEETQYF.

This clone has only one observation. The rearrangement joins TRBV5-1 to TRBJ2-2; D is undetermined. The CDR3 is 14 residues long. Germline CDR1 and CDR2: SGHRS and YFSETQ. V was pared by 2 bases and J by 4 bases, with 9 bases between. Written as DNA, the CDR3 is TGCGCCAGCAGCTTACACAAACCCACCGGGGAGCTGTTTTTT. Protein: CASSLHKPTGELFF.

The V call is TRBV5-1, the J call TRBJ2-7, with D possibly being TRBD2 (6 bases). The CDR3 runs to 13 residues. The germline gives CDR1 SGHRS, CDR2 YFSETQ. Trimming cost V 0 bases and J 2 bases, with 6 bases left between them. The CDR3 is CASSLGTTYEQYF. The CDR3 DNA reads TGCGCCAGCAGCTTGGGGACTACCTACGAGCAGTACTTC. Filled out from reference TRBV5-1 and TRBJ2-7, the complete variable domain reads KAGVTQTPRYLIKTRGQQVTLSCSPISGHRSVSWYQQTPGQGLQFLFEYFSETQRNKGNFPGRFSGRQFSNSRSEMNVSTLELGDSALYLCASSLGTTYEQYFGPGTRLTVT.

This clone was observed a few times. The CDR3 sequence: CASSIGAGWEGRNYEQYF. CDR3 nucleotides: TGTGCCAGTAGTATTGGAGCGGGGTGGGAGGGGCGCAACTACGAGCAGTACTTC. The V call is TRBV19, the J call TRBJ2-7, with TRBD2 matching over 7 bases. CDR1 is LNHDA, CDR2 SQIVND, per germline (reference sequence). CDR3 length equals 18 residues. The V gene end was trimmed by 3 bases and the J gene end by 3 bases; junction bases not matched to a gene: 17.

The V gene is TRBV7-9, the J gene TRBJ1-2; the match to TRBD1 covers 8 bases. The CDR3 has 12 residues. Germline CDR1 is SEHNR and CDR2 is FQNEAQ (reference sequence). V lost 3 bases to trimming and J lost 11 bases; unmatched junction nucleotides: 5. The CDR3 loop is CASSFGQGEYTF. The CDR3 bases are TGTGCCAGCAGCTTCGGACAGGGAGAATACACCTTC.

This clone has only a few counts. The chain combines TRBV7-2 with TRBJ2-1; D possibly corresponds to TRBD1 (7 bases). V was trimmed by 5 bases and J by 5 bases, leaving 28 bases between them. Looked up from germline, CDR1 is SGHTA and CDR2 is FQGNSA. The CDR3 consists of 19 residues. The CDR3 DNA follows: TGTGCCAGCAGCCCCCGCGACCCGGCCGTCAGGGGGGTTGACAATGAGCAGTTCTTC. Residues: CASSPRDPAVRGVDNEQFF.

The genes are TRBV9 and TRBJ1-2; TRBD1 matches at 7 bases. CDR1 is SGDLS and CDR2 is YYNGEE in the germline V gene. The CDR3 is 15 amino acids. The junction had 7 bases not matched to a gene; V was cut back by 3 bases and J by 2 bases. This CDR3 reads CASSAPTGPNYGYTF. CDR3 nucleotides: TGTGCCAGCAGCGCCCCGACAGGGCCAAACTATGGCTACACCTTC.

The chain joins TRBV30 to TRBJ2-7; D call uncertain. This CDR3 contains 13 residues. Germline lookup yields CDR1 GTSNPN and CDR2 SVGIG (reference sequence). Trimming left V 2 bases short and J 7 bases short, with 15 bases between. The CDR3 is CAWSIRAFGEQYF. CDR3 nucleotides: TGTGCCTGGAGTATAAGGGCGTTTGGTGAGCAGTACTTC.

The chain recombines TRBV2 with TRBJ1-4; TRBD1 matches 8 bases. CDR1 is SNHLY, CDR2 FYNNEI, per germline. J was trimmed by 7 bases and V by 4 bases; bases with no gene match: 5. The length of the CDR3 is 14 residues. The CDR3 sequence is CASSVDRASEKLFF. In nucleotides, the CDR3 is TGTGCCAGCAGTGTGGACAGGGCTAGTGAAAAACTGTTTTTT.

The CDR3 bases are TGTGCCAGCAGCTTGACGGGGAGCACAGATACGCAGTATTTT. This sequence encodes CASSLTGSTDTQYF. V usage is TRBV7-9 and J usage is TRBJ2-3, with D possibly matching TRBD2 (5 bases). The CDR3 is 14 amino acids. V was trimmed by 3 bases and J by 0 bases, leaving 7 bases between them. Per germline, CDR1 SEHNR and CDR2 FQNEAQ (reference sequence).

The chain recombines TRBV5-1 with TRBJ2-7; D not certain. CDR1 is SGHRS, CDR2 YFSETQ, per germline. The CDR3 runs to 15 residues. The germline V and J ends were trimmed by 0 bases and 3 bases, with 13 bases remaining between them. The CDR3: CASSLVFDKGYEQYF. CDR3 DNA sequence: TGCGCCAGCAGCTTGGTTTTCGACAAGGGCTACGAGCAGTACTTC.

The chain couples TRBV7-9 to TRBJ1-2; D gene unclear. Germline V gene lookup returns CDR1 SEHNR and CDR2 FQNEAQ (reference sequence). The CDR3 sequence is 14 residues long. V was trimmed by 5 bases and J by 6 bases, leaving 16 bases between them. The CDR3 protein is CASSLLNPVHGYTF. As DNA, the CDR3 is TGTGCCAGCAGCCTTCTTAACCCGGTCCATGGCTACACCTTC.

The V call is TRBV11-2, the J call TRBJ1-1; no reliable D call. Germline V gives CDR1 SGHAT, CDR2 FQNNGV. Between the trimmed V and J ends, which lost 5 bases and 3 bases, there was a span of 13 bases. The CDR3 is made up of 14 amino acids. CDR3 DNA sequence: TGTGCCAGCAGCCCACAGTGGGGATACACTGAAGCTTTCTTT. This gives the protein CASSPQWGYTEAFF.

This chain uses TRBV5-1 with TRBJ2-7, with 9 bases lining up with TRBD1. Germline CDR1 SGHRS, CDR2 YFSETQ. Losses at the gene ends were 2 bases for V and 0 bases for J; bases not matched to a gene: 9. This CDR3 is 17 amino acids long. CDR3: CASSFGGGQGDSYEQYF. Written as DNA, the CDR3 is TGCGCCAGCAGCTTTGGAGGGGGACAGGGTGACTCCTACGAGCAGTACTTC.

This sequence joins TRBV2 and TRBJ1-1; D is possibly TRBD1 (5 bases). Trimming left V 8 bases short and J 1 base short, with 14 bases between. CDR1 SNHLY and CDR2 FYNNEI come from the germline V gene. There are 14 residues in the CDR3. CDR3 DNA sequence: TGTGCCAGCCGAACGGAGGGGCAGAACACTGAAGCTTTCTTT. Translated, it gives CASRTEGQNTEAFF.

The gene calls are TRBV5-6 and TRBJ1-2, with a possible D match to TRBD1 (6 bases). The germline gives CDR1 SGHDT, CDR2 YYEEEE. The CDR3 extends over 16 amino acids. V was clipped by 1 base and J by 0 bases, with 13 bases between them. The CDR3 spells CASSLPGTPPNYGYTF. The CDR3 nucleotides are TGTGCCAGCAGCTTGCCCGGGACACCTCCTAACTATGGCTACACCTTC.

Here the CDR3 reads CASRRQPGNTEAFF. The CDR3 DNA is TGTGCCAGTAGGAGACAGCCGGGGAACACTGAAGCTTTCTTT. The V call is TRBV19, the J call TRBJ1-1; D may be TRBD1 (5 bases). The V gene lost 6 bases and the J gene lost 1 base, with 12 bases spanning the gap. Germline CDR1 LNHDA, CDR2 SQIVND (reference sequence). The CDR3 loop spans 14 amino acids.

A few counts support this clone. The chain is built from TRBV5-3 and TRBJ2-1; D may be TRBD1 or TRBD2 (5 bases each). TRBV5-3 belongs to the ORF category, with a function that is uncertain. V shed 0 bases and J shed 0 bases, with 10 bases lying between them. The CDR3 is 16 residues long. CDR3 loop: CARSLAWGSSYNEQFF. CDR3 bases: TGTGCCAGAAGCTTGGCTTGGGGGAGCTCCTACAATGAGCAGTTCTTC.